Below are 28 T cell receptor beta chains sequenced from a single sample in a study of CD8 T cells in Susac syndrome. Reverse transcription of about 0.5 to 1 ug RNA was performed with random hexamers. TCRdb redid the calling of the immunoSEQ multiplex PCR reads with MiXCR, one entry per CDR3 protein. The sample has under 200,000 distinct CDR3 sequences, about 96% seen once. The specimen was CD4+ T cells from PBMCs. The receptors come from a human donor with Susac syndrome.

The V call is TRBV4-2, the J call TRBJ2-1, with D possibly TRBD2 on 7 matching bases. The germline V gene encodes CDR1 LGHNA and CDR2 YNFKEQ. The CDR3 has 17 amino acids. V was cut by 0 bases and J by 2 bases, with 14 bases left in between. DNA for the CDR3: TGTGCCAGCAGCCAAGATTGGGGGGGGCCCCCCTACAATGAGCAGTTCTTC. It is translated as CASSQDWGGPPYNEQFF.

V usage is TRBV6-6 and J usage is TRBJ2-3; the D is unclear. Germline lookup yields CDR1 MNHNY and CDR2 SVGAGI (reference sequence). V was shortened by 2 bases and J by 3 bases, with 12 bases between the two germline ends. This CDR3 contains 15 residues. The CDR3 region has the DNA TGTGCCAGCAGTTACCGAGTGCTGAGTACAGATACGCAGTATTTT. Encoded protein: CASSYRVLSTDTQYF.

The chain is built from TRBV5-1 and TRBJ1-6; D unclear. The V gene's germline CDR1 is SGHRS and CDR2 YFSETQ. Trimming took off 0 bases at V and 8 bases at J, with 6 bases between the two ends. The CDR3 spans 13 residues. CDR3: CASSLAGYSPLHF. The CDR3 DNA follows: TGCGCCAGCAGCTTGGCCGGGTATTCACCCCTCCACTTT.

The chain links TRBV24-1 to TRBJ2-5; D is unclear. Deletions cut 0 bases from V and 1 base from J, with 8 bases between. The CDR3 consists of 15 residues. CDR1 is KGHDR, CDR2 SFDVKD, per germline. The CDR3 sequence is CATSDLLGPQETQYF. The CDR3 region has the DNA TGTGCCACCAGTGATTTGCTCGGACCCCAAGAGACCCAGTACTTC.

V and J are TRBV3-1 and TRBJ2-5; no clear D gene. Trimming cost V 4 bases and J 6 bases, with 9 bases left between them. CDR1 is LGHDT, CDR2 YNNKEL, per germline (reference sequence). The CDR3 consists of 12 residues. This chain's CDR3 is CASSPIEKTQYF. DNA of the CDR3: TGTGCCAGCAGCCCCATCGAAAAGACCCAGTACTTC.

The V gene is TRBV12-3 or TRBV12-4, the J gene TRBJ2-1, with 15 positions matching TRBD2. This CDR3 spans 18 amino acids. With 6 bases clipped from V and 0 bases from J, the junction kept 6 bases outside the gene matches. The CDR3 is CASSGTSGRLSSYNEQFF. For the CDR3, the DNA is TGTGCCAGCAGCGGGACTAGCGGGAGGCTCAGCTCCTACAATGAGCAGTTCTTC.

V gene TRBV7-8 combines with J gene TRBJ1-3, with D uncertain. Trimming took off 0 bases at V and 4 bases at J, with 4 bases between the two ends. The CDR3 length is 13 residues. Germline V gene data show CDR1 as SGHVS and CDR2 as FQNEAQ. The CDR3 DNA is TGTGCCAGCAGCTTAGCACAGGGAAACACCATATATTTT. This sequence encodes CASSLAQGNTIYF. The full variable domain, in which reference TRBV7-8 and TRBJ1-3 provide the parts outside the CDR3, is GAGVSQSPRYKVAKRGQDVALRCDPISGHVSLFWYQQALGQGPEFLTYFQNEAQLDKSGLPSDRFFAERPEGSVSTLKIQRTQQEDSAVYLCASSLAQGNTIYFGEGSWLTVV.

This clonotype appeared once. V usage is TRBV7-9 and J usage is TRBJ2-5; TRBD1 is a possible D gene (5 bases). This CDR3 comprises 13 residues. Deletions cut 1 base from V and 6 bases from J, with 9 bases between. The germline V gene has CDR1 SEHNR and CDR2 FQNEAQ (reference sequence). The DNA for the CDR3 is TGTGCCAGCAGCTTAGAAGACAGAAAGACCCAGTACTTC. Translating it yields CASSLEDRKTQYF.

The gene calls are TRBV24-1 and TRBJ2-3; 9 positions agree with TRBD2. CDR3 length: 16 amino acids. After removal of 5 bases from V and 6 bases from J, the junction contained 11 bases not matched to a gene. The germline CDR1 and CDR2 sequences are KGHDR and SFDVKD. The CDR3 loop is CATSGVTSGAGDTQYF. The CDR3 DNA reads as TGTGCCACCAGTGGGGTGACTAGCGGAGCAGGGGATACGCAGTATTTT.

V gene TRBV3-1 combines with J gene TRBJ1-2; D remains ambiguous. The V gene lost 8 bases and the J gene lost 7 bases, with 17 bases spanning the gap. This CDR3 is built from 13 residues. Germline V CDR1 and CDR2: LGHDT, YNNKEL (reference sequence). CDR3 bases: TGTGCCAGCGATCAGGAGGGCCGGGGTGGCTACACCTTC. This encodes CASDQEGRGGYTF.

This chain links TRBV24-1 with TRBJ2-5; 11 bases match TRBD1. The CDR3 consists of 15 residues. Looked up from germline, CDR1 is KGHDR and CDR2 is SFDVKD. V lost 5 bases to trimming and J lost 3 bases; unmatched junction nucleotides: 4. The CDR3 sequence: CATSGRTGGEETQYF. The CDR3 DNA is TGTGCCACCAGTGGCCGGACAGGGGGCGAAGAGACCCAGTACTTC.

The V call is TRBV30, the J call TRBJ2-3, with TRBD2 matching over 7 bases. The CDR3 consists of 14 residues. Germline assignment: CDR1 GTSNPN and CDR2 SVGIG (reference sequence). Trimming cost V 2 bases and J 4 bases; bases outside gene matches: 6. CDR3 nucleotides: TGTGCCTGGAGTTGGGAGGGCCGAGCAGATACGCAGTATTTT. The encoded protein is CAWSWEGRADTQYF.

This chain joins TRBV9 and TRBJ2-1; D is ambiguous. Germline-derived CDR1 and CDR2 are SGDLS and YYNGEE. This CDR3 is built from 16 residues. V lost 0 bases and J lost 0, with 10 bases in between. CDR3 in amino acids: CASSVGTTSSYNEQFF. DNA for the CDR3: TGTGCCAGCAGCGTAGGAACTACCAGCTCCTACAATGAGCAGTTCTTC.

V is TRBV30 and J is TRBJ2-4; no clear D. The CDR3 has 12 amino acids. The V and J ends lost 5 bases and 7 bases respectively, with 12 bases between them. CDR1 is GTSNPN and CDR2 is SVGIG in the germline V gene (reference sequence). CDR3 sequence: CAWLEARNIQYF. The CDR3 bases are TGTGCCTGGCTTGAGGCCCGGAACATTCAGTACTTC.

The chain couples TRBV28 to TRBJ2-7; no reliable D call. The CDR3 loop spans 14 amino acids. Deletions cut 1 base from V and 7 bases from J, with 14 bases between. Germline V gene lookup returns CDR1 MDHEN and CDR2 SYDVKM. This CDR3 reads CASSLSAPRWEQYF. The CDR3 DNA is TGTGCCAGCAGTTTATCAGCGCCGAGGTGGGAGCAGTACTTC.

This clonotype has only one observation. This chain uses TRBV29-1 with TRBJ2-3; 10 bases match TRBD2. Per germline, CDR1 SQVTM and CDR2 ANQGSEA. CDR3 length equals 15 residues. V lost 8 bases, J lost 0 bases, and 8 bases stayed unmatched. CDR3 region: CSLIAGGTSTDTQYF. The CDR3 region has the DNA TGCAGCTTAATAGCGGGAGGAACTAGCACAGATACGCAGTATTTT.

This sequence joins TRBV11-2 and TRBJ2-5; TRBD2 matches 13 bases. CDR1 is SGHAT and CDR2 is FQNNGV in the germline V gene. The trim removed 5 bases at V and 4 bases at J, leaving 10 bases unmatched. The CDR3 is made up of 17 amino acids. The CDR3 nucleotides read TGTGCCAGCAGCCGCGGACTAGCGGGAGCCTCTGGAGAGACCCAGTACTTC. Encoded protein: CASSRGLAGASGETQYF.

The chain joins TRBV29-1 to TRBJ1-1; no firm D call. The CDR3 contains 12 residues. The germline V gene encodes CDR1 SQVTM and CDR2 ANQGSEA. V lost 6 bases and J lost 10, with 18 bases in between. The CDR3 region is CSVRAEHYGAFF. DNA for the CDR3: TGCAGCGTGAGGGCTGAACACTACGGAGCTTTCTTT.

The rearrangement uses TRBV29-1 and TRBJ1-1; TRBD1 is a possible D gene (6 bases). Per germline, CDR1 SQVTM and CDR2 ANQGSEA. V was cut by 6 bases and J by 1 base, with 9 bases left in between. This CDR3 is 12 amino acids long. The CDR3 DNA reads TGCAGCGTGTCGGGGGCGAACACTGAAGCTTTCTTT. This encodes CSVSGANTEAFF. Complete variable domain (other parts from reference TRBV29-1 and TRBJ1-1): SAVISQKPSRDICQRGTSLTIQCQVDSQVTMMFWYRQQPGQSLTLIATANQGSEATYESGFVIDKFPISRPNLTFSTLTVSNMSPEDSSIYLCSVSGANTEAFFGQGTRLTVV.

The chain uses TRBV15 and TRBJ2-7, with 10 bases matching TRBD1. V dropped 3 bases and J dropped 3; count of bases not matched to a gene: 5. CDR1 and CDR2 (germline): LNHNV, YYDKDF (reference sequence). The CDR3 runs 15 residues. The CDR3 region is CATSSPRDRGYEQYF. The CDR3 nucleotides read TGTGCCACCAGCAGCCCCCGGGACAGGGGCTACGAGCAGTACTTC.

This rearrangement joins TRBV9 to TRBJ2-1; no firm D call. The CDR3 consists of 11 residues. V lost 3 bases and J lost 10, with 8 bases in between. CDR1 is SGDLS and CDR2 is YYNGEE in the germline V gene. The CDR3 here is CASSADREQFF. CDR3 DNA: TGTGCCAGCAGCGCAGACCGCGAGCAGTTCTTC.

This chain uses TRBV9 with TRBJ2-1; D gene uncertain. Germline CDR1 SGDLS, CDR2 YYNGEE. V was cut by 0 bases and J by 7 bases, with 5 bases left in between. The CDR3 sequence is 12 residues long. CDR3 sequence (DNA): TGTGCCAGCAGCGTAGAAGGGAATGAGCAGTTCTTC. Translating gives CASSVEGNEQFF. Together with reference TRBV9 and TRBJ2-1, the CDR3 gives the full variable domain: DSGVTQTPKHLITATGQRVTLRCSPRSGDLSVYWYQQSLDQGLQFLIQYYNGEERAKGNILERFSAQQFPDLHSELNLSSLELGDSALYFCASSVEGNEQFFGPGTRLTVL.

The rearrangement joins TRBV6-2 or TRBV6-3 to TRBJ1-5; 7 bases are a match to TRBD1. The CDR3 totals 15 residues. Trimming at V came to 6 bases and at J to 1 base, leaving 6 bases not matched to a gene. CDR1 MNHEY and CDR2 SVGEGT come from the germline V gene. In DNA form, the CDR3 reads TGTGCCAGCAGCCGGACAGGTGGGAGCAATCAGCCCCAGCATTTT. Its translation is CASSRTGGSNQPQHF.

V and J are TRBV7-2 and TRBJ2-1, with D tentatively TRBD1 (5 bases). The CDR3 is made up of 12 amino acids. Trimming removed 6 bases from V and 5 bases from J, with 8 bases in between. Germline V gene lookup returns CDR1 SGHTA and CDR2 FQGNSA. CDR3 coding DNA: TGTGCCAGCAGTGTAGGGGACAATGAGCAGTTCTTC. It yields the protein CASSVGDNEQFF.

The chain carries TRBV4-3 and TRBJ1-5, with TRBD1 matching over 9 bases. Germline trimming cut 0 bases from V and 2 bases from J; bases unmatched to any gene: 14. The length of the CDR3 is 20 residues. CDR1 and CDR2 (germline): LGHNA, YSLEER. CDR3 protein: CASSQELVSGTGKGNQPQHF. The CDR3 DNA sequence: TGCGCCAGCAGCCAAGAGTTAGTGTCCGGGACAGGGAAAGGCAATCAGCCCCAGCATTTT.

The chain has TRBV28 and TRBJ2-1; D remains unclear. The CDR3 sequence is 14 residues long. V lost 1 base and J 2 bases, leaving 6 bases between the germline ends. Looked up from germline, CDR1 is MDHEN and CDR2 is SYDVKM. The CDR3 nucleotides are TGTGCCAGCAGTTTATTCAGGACCTACAATGAGCAGTTCTTC. Amino acids: CASSLFRTYNEQFF.

This clonotype was recorded only once. The gene calls are TRBV6-2 or TRBV6-3 and TRBJ2-5, with D perhaps assigned TRBD1 or TRBD2 (6 bases each). The CDR3 has 14 residues. The V and J ends lost 8 bases and 7 bases respectively, with 20 bases between them. CDR1 and CDR2 (germline): MNHEY, SVGEGT. CDR3 amino acids: CASGAGTTRGTQYF. The CDR3 DNA reads as TGTGCCAGCGGTGCGGGGACAACTCGGGGGACCCAGTACTTC.

This sequence joins TRBV14 and TRBJ1-1; D is unclear. CDR1 and CDR2 from the germline V gene are SGHDN and FVKESK. V was clipped by 0 bases and J by 6 bases, with 5 bases between them. The CDR3 runs to 12 residues. This CDR3 is CASSQETAEAFF. Written as DNA, the CDR3 is TGTGCCAGCAGCCAAGAAACCGCTGAAGCTTTCTTT.